These 5 T cell receptor beta chains share one sample of origin, sequenced in a study of shared T cell receptors in the human thymus (dated by TCRdb to the early 2020s). Preparation of the library involved the immunoSEQ multiplex PCR assay. The clones in this table, taken by TCRdb from immuneACCESS, are in-frame only. Not every clone is retained; where verified, under half of the shortfall comes from an unresolved V gene, and the cause of the rest is unknown. The sample yields approximately 660,000 clones; 70% to 90% were counted once. The top ten constitute about 0.01% of the sample. The sample also formed part of further work on human thymus T cells.

The sequencing input was thymocytes. These receptors were collected from a boy under three years old with a congenital heart defect. Donor details come from another sample of the same person, matched by shared clones.

This clone occurred a few times. The chain links TRBV9 to TRBJ2-3, with TRBD2 matching 7 bases. After removal of 0 bases from V and 1 base from J, the junction contained 2 bases not matched to a gene. CDR3 size: 15 residues. The germline CDR1 and CDR2 sequences are SGDLS and YYNGEE. CDR3 sequence: CASSVATSGTDTQYF. CDR3 nucleotide sequence: TGTGCCAGCAGCGTAGCCACTAGCGGCACAGATACGCAGTATTTT. The variable domain in full, completed from reference TRBV9 and TRBJ2-3, reads DSGVTQTPKHLITATGQRVTLRCSPRSGDLSVYWYQQSLDQGLQFLIQYYNGEERAKGNILERFSAQQFPDLHSELNLSSLELGDSALYFCASSVATSGTDTQYFGPGTRLTVL.

The genes are TRBV11-2 and TRBJ2-2, with a weak D call TRBD2 (7 bases). The CDR3 consists of 15 residues. The V gene's germline CDR1 is SGHAT and CDR2 FQNNGV. V dropped 8 bases and J dropped 3 bases, with 16 bases sitting between them. The CDR3 coding sequence is TGTGCCAGCCGGTTCGGGGGGCACCACACCGGGGAGCTGTTTTTT. Translated: CASRFGGHHTGELFF.

The chain's CDR3 is CASSPKGGQPQHF. CDR3 bases: TGTGCCAGCAGCCCGAAGGGGGGGCAGCCCCAGCATTTT. The chain couples TRBV5-5 to TRBJ1-5; weak D call: TRBD1 (6 bases). CDR1 and CDR2 from the germline V gene are SGHKS and YYEKEE (reference sequence). Deletions cut 4 bases from V and 7 bases from J, with 12 bases between. This CDR3 is 13 amino acids long.

This rearrangement joins TRBV7-6 to TRBJ2-5; TRBD2 agrees at 15 bases. The J call may be in error: the DNA end matches TRBJ2-7 better. Germline V gives CDR1 SGHVS, CDR2 FNYEAQ. The CDR3 has 15 residues. The CDR3 loop is CASSTRTSGRDEQYF. In DNA form, the CDR3 reads TGTGCCAGCAGCACAAGGACTAGCGGGAGGGACGAGCAGTACTTC.

V is TRBV15 and J is TRBJ1-3; D unresolved. The CDR3 totals 16 residues. Looked up from germline, CDR1 is LNHNV and CDR2 is YYDKDF (reference sequence). Trimming took off 2 bases at V and 7 bases at J, with 18 bases between the two ends. CDR3 sequence (DNA): TGTGCCACCAGCAGATTGAGCCGGCCTTCGGGGAACACCATATATTTT. Its translation is CATSRLSRPSGNTIYF. Based on the CDR3 plus reference TRBV15 and TRBJ1-3, the full variable domain is DAMVIQNPRYQVTQFGKPVTLSCSQTLNHNVMYWYQQKSSQAPKLLFHYYDKDFNNEADTPDNFQSRRPNTSFCFLDIRSPGLGDTAMYLCATSRLSRPSGNTIYFGEGSWLTVV.